This T cell receptor beta chain was identified during a study of blood T cell repertoires in COVID-19. Overall study context: Sites in the United States, Italy and Spain provided acute and convalescent COVID-19 samples.

This table comes from immunoSEQ multiplex PCR, and its TCRdb copy is limited to in-frame clones, with some not included. The data hold 120,000 or so clones, with around 85% observed a single time. The TCR sequence derives from a man younger than 45 with COVID-19, enrolled during active disease. Material for sequencing was peripheral blood.

The CDR3 region has the DNA TGCGCCAGCAGCTTGGGTAGCGGCTTTACCGGGGAGCTGTTTTTT. This encodes CASSLGSGFTGELFF. This chain connects TRBV5-1 to TRBJ2-2; possible D gene TRBD2, 6 bases. The germline V gene encodes CDR1 SGHRS and CDR2 YFSETQ. This CDR3 is built from 15 residues. Trimming left V 0 bases short and J 5 bases short, with 11 bases between.